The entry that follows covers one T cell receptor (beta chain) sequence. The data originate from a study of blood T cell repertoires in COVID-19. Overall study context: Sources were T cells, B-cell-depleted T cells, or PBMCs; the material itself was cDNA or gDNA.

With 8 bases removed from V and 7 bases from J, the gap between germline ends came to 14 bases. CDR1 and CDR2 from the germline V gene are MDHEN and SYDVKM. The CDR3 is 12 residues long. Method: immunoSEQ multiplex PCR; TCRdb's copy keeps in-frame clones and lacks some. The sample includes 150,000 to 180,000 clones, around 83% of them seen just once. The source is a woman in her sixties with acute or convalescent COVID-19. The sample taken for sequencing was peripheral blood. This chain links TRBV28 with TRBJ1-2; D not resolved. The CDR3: CASRSLDSGYTF. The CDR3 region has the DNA TGTGCCAGCCGTTCCCTCGATAGTGGCTACACCTTC.